This T cell receptor beta chain was retrieved from a study of CD4 T cells in relation to SARS-CoV-2 and coronaviruses. Germline V CDR1 and CDR2: SEHNR, FQNEAQ (reference sequence). Trimming left V 7 bases short and J 0 bases short, with 13 bases between. CDR3 length equals 14 residues. The protocol was immunoSEQ multiplex PCR, while the TCRdb copy is restricted to in-frame clones and leaves out a portion. The data contain 9,000 to 13,000 clones, about 87% of them singletons. This TCR derives from an adult with COVID-19. This chain joins TRBV7-9 and TRBJ2-7; D may be TRBD1 (5 bases). The specimen sequenced was naive CD4+ T cells from PBMCs. Described subset: naive CD4+ T cells isolated by negative enrichment. The CDR3 nucleotides read TGTGCCAGCACCAAGACAGCACCCTCCTACGAGCAGTACTTC. It yields the protein CASTKTAPSYEQYF.